What follows are 15 T cell receptor beta chains derived from one specimen sequenced in a study of breast tumors, draining lymph nodes, adjacent tissues. Samples came from axillary lymph nodes draining the breast cancer. One entry per CDR3 protein results from TCRdb running MiXCR on the multiplex PCR reads. The sample lists fewer than 250,000 distinct CDR3 sequences, 32% occurring once. Sequences were obtained from axillary lymph node tissue. These receptors all stem from a female donor with breast cancer. Some clones in this sample may be carry-over from other donors' samples.

The chain has TRBV24-1 and TRBJ2-1; possible D gene TRBD1, 6 bases. Per the germline V gene, CDR1 is KGHDR and CDR2 is SFDVKD. With 6 bases removed from V and 4 bases from J, the gap between germline ends came to 12 bases. This CDR3 comprises 14 residues. CDR3 sequence reads: CATSQGPNYNEQFF. The CDR3 coding sequence is TGTGCCACCAGTCAGGGGCCGAATTACAATGAGCAGTTCTTC.

The table lists this clonotype with a few counts. The V call is TRBV6-5, the J call TRBJ2-4; 10 bases agree with TRBD2. The CDR3 contains 15 residues. The V segment lost 6 bases and the J segment 0 bases; nucleotides outside the gene matches: 2. Per germline, CDR1 MNHEY and CDR2 SVGAGI. The CDR3 DNA follows: TGTGCCAGCAGAAGACTAGCGGGAGCCAAAAACATTCAGTACTTC. It yields the protein CASRRLAGAKNIQYF.

This clonotype was counted at least ten times. The chain carries TRBV14 and TRBJ1-2, with 11 bases that match TRBD1. The length of the CDR3 is 17 residues. V trimming: 3 bases; J trimming: 3 bases; junction bases outside the gene matches: 9. Per the germline V gene, CDR1 is SGHDN and CDR2 is FVKESK. The DNA for the CDR3 is TGTGCCAGCAGCCAGAGGACAGGGGGCATGGTTGACTATGGCTACACCTTC. The encoded protein is CASSQRTGGMVDYGYTF.

This clonotype was recorded at least ten times. The chain recombines TRBV6-2 or TRBV6-3 with TRBJ2-3; 11 bases agree with TRBD2. Germline V CDR1 and CDR2: MNHEY, SVGEGT. V gave up 1 base and J gave up 7 bases; unmatched junction bases: 4. The CDR3 sequence is 15 residues long. The DNA of the CDR3 is TGTGCCAGCAGTTACTTCACTAGCGGGAGAAATACGCAGTATTTT. Residues: CASSYFTSGRNTQYF.

This clonotype was recorded only once. Mismatch with germline at one junction end may stem from a read error. The chain links TRBV19 to TRBJ1-5; D gene unclear. CDR1 and CDR2 from the germline V gene are LNHDA and SQIVND (reference sequence). The CDR3 covers 17 residues. CDR3 loop: CASTLKTGRYSNQPQPF. The CDR3 nucleotides are TGTGCCAGTACCCTAAAAACCGGACGGTATAGCAATCAGCCCCAGCCTTTT.

The sample holds one count of this clonotype. CDR3 in DNA: TGCAGTGCTAGACCGGGCCAAGAGACCCAGTACTTC. Encoded protein: CSARPGQETQYF. The rearrangement links TRBV20-1 to TRBJ2-5, with D uncertain. Germline-derived CDR1 and CDR2 are DFQATT and SNEGSKA (reference sequence). The CDR3 extends over 12 amino acids. Trimming cost V 2 bases and J 1 base, with 5 bases left between them.

With respect to this clonotype: This is likely a read error, given that the CDR3 carries no conserved phenylalanine or tryptophan at its end. V gene TRBV5-5 combines with J gene TRBJ2-2; possible D gene TRBD1, 5 bases. Germline V gene sequence: CDR1 SGHKS, CDR2 YYEKEE (reference sequence). The CDR3 is made up of 15 amino acids. CDR3 amino acids: CASSSTTGSSGELFS. For the CDR3, the DNA is TGTGCGAGCAGCTCGACCACAGGCTCCTCCGGGGAGCTGTTTTCT.

This clonotype showed up many times. The rearrangement links TRBV3-1 to TRBJ2-3; D is unresolved. Trimming pared 2 bases from V and 6 bases from J, leaving 9 bases between. Germline values: CDR1 LGHDT, CDR2 YNNKEL (reference sequence). This CDR3 comprises 13 residues. The CDR3 DNA sequence: TGTGCCAGCAGCCAAAGCCAGAGGGATACGCAGTATTTT. Translation: CASSQSQRDTQYF.

This clonotype was counted ten times or more. This could be a read error, since a much larger clone is one nucleotide away. In this CDR3 the conserved last residue, phenylalanine or tryptophan, is missing, so a read error is likely. The J gene is TRBJ2-5, the V gene TRBV7-2, with D perhaps TRBD1 (5 bases). V lost 5 bases, J lost 3 bases, and 13 bases lay in between. The CDR3 runs 14 residues. The V gene's germline CDR1 is SGHTA and CDR2 FQGNSA. This CDR3 is CASSPGSKKETQYL. Written as DNA, the CDR3 is TGTGCCAGCAGCCCAGGGTCCAAGAAAGAGACCCAGTACCTC.

This clonotype was recorded a few times. The J gene is TRBJ1-1, the V gene TRBV7-2; D gene unclear. V was trimmed by 4 bases and J by 4 bases, leaving 10 bases between them. Germline CDR1 is SGHTA and CDR2 is FQGNSA. The CDR3 totals 13 residues. As DNA, the CDR3 is TGTGCCAGCAGCTGGGGTCAATCCACTGAAGCTTTCTTT. This gives the protein CASSWGQSTEAFF. Using reference TRBV7-2 and TRBJ1-1 for the parts outside the CDR3, the full variable domain is GAGVSQSPSNKVTEKGKDVELRCDPISGHTALYWYRQSLGQGLEFLIYFQGNSAPDKSGLPSDRFSAERTGGSVSTLTIQRTQQEDSAVYLCASSWGQSTEAFFGQGTRLTVV.

The V and J genes are TRBV29-1 and TRBJ2-6, with D perhaps assigned TRBD1 or TRBD2 (5 bases each). This CDR3 is built from 16 residues. Trimming pared 5 bases from V and 1 base from J, leaving 15 bases between. Germline assignment: CDR1 SQVTM and CDR2 ANQGSEA. This chain's CDR3 is CSVPGALSSGANVLTF. As DNA, the CDR3 is TGCAGCGTTCCCGGGGCTCTGTCTTCTGGGGCCAACGTCCTGACTTTC.

The chain couples TRBV20-1 to TRBJ2-7, with TRBD2 identical over 7 bases. The length of the CDR3 is 12 residues. Germline lookup yields CDR1 DFQATT and CDR2 SNEGSKA (reference sequence). V lost 6 bases to trimming and J lost 4 bases; unmatched junction nucleotides: 6. In DNA, the CDR3 is TGCAGTGCAGGGGCTAGCGGTTACGAGCAGTACTTC. Protein: CSAGASGYEQYF.

The chain joins TRBV15 to TRBJ2-7; 10 bases agree with TRBD1. From germline, CDR1 is LNHNV and CDR2 YYDKDF (reference sequence). The trim removed 1 base at V and 6 bases at J, leaving 6 bases unmatched. The CDR3 contains 15 residues. The chain's CDR3 is CATSRGQGARGEQYV. The CDR3 nucleotides read TGTGCCACCAGCAGAGGACAGGGGGCGAGGGGCGAGCAGTACGTC.

With respect to this clonotype: This sequence may be a read error, since a much larger clone differs from it by one base. The rearrangement joins TRBV12-3 or TRBV12-4 to TRBJ2-4, with D uncertain. Trimming cost V 8 bases and J 7 bases, with 12 bases left between them. The CDR3 has 12 residues. CDR3 sequence (DNA): TGTGCCAGCGGCTGCGCCGGGAACATTCAGTACTTC. This translates into CASGCAGNIQYF.

This clonotype was seen only a few times. This clone may be a read error of a much larger clone one base away. The chain uses TRBV5-4 and TRBJ2-3; D gene unclear. Per germline, CDR1 SGHNT and CDR2 YYREEE (reference sequence). The V gene lost 3 bases and the J gene lost 0 bases, with 14 bases spanning the gap. The CDR3 has 16 amino acids. CDR3 DNA: TGTGCCAGCAGCTATAAGGCCTCAACTAGCACAGATACGCAGTATTTT. As protein: CASSYKASTSTDTQYF.